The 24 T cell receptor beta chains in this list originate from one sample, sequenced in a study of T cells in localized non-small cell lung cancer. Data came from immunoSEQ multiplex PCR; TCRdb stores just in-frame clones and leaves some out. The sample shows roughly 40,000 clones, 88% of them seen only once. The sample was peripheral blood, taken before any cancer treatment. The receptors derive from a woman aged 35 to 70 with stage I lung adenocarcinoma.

The CDR3 is CASGEGETQYF. In DNA, the CDR3 is TGTGCCAGCGGGGAGGGCGAGACCCAGTACTTC. The chain combines TRBV2 with TRBJ2-5, with 7 positions matching TRBD2. The germline CDR1 and CDR2 sequences are SNHLY and FYNNEI. The trim removed 8 bases at V and 5 bases at J, leaving 2 bases unmatched. The CDR3 has 11 amino acids.

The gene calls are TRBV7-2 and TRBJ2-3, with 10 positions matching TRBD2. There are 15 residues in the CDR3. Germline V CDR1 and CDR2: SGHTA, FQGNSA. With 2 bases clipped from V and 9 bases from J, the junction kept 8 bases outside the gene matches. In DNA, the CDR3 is TGTGCCAGCAGCTTAAGCGGGGGGGAGGAGAAGACGCAGTATTTT. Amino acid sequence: CASSLSGGEEKTQYF.

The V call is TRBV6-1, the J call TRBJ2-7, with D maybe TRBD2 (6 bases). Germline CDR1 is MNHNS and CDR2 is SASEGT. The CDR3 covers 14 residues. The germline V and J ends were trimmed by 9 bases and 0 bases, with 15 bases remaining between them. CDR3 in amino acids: CASVSGLFSYEQYF. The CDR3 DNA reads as TGTGCCAGTGTCTCGGGACTTTTCTCCTACGAGCAGTACTTC.

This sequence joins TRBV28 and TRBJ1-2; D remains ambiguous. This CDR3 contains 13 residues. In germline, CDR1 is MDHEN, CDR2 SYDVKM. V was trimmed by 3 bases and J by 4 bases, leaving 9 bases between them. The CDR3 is CASSFTLLYGYTF. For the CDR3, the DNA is TGTGCCAGCAGTTTTACCTTACTCTATGGCTACACCTTC.

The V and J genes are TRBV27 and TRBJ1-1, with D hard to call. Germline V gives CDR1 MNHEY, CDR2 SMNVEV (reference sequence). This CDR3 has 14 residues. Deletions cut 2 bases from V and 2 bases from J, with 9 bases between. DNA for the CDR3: TGTGCCAGCAGTTTAGAGCGTTTTAACACTGAAGCTTTCTTT. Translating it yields CASSLERFNTEAFF.

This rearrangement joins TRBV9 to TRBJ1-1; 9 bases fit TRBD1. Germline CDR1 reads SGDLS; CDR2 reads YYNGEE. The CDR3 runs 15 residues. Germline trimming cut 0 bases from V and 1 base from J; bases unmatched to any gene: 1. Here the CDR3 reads CASSVGDRENTEAFF. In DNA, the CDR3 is TGTGCCAGCAGCGTAGGGGACAGGGAGAACACTGAAGCTTTCTTT. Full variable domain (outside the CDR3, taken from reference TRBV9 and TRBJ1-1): DSGVTQTPKHLITATGQRVTLRCSPRSGDLSVYWYQQSLDQGLQFLIQYYNGEERAKGNILERFSAQQFPDLHSELNLSSLELGDSALYFCASSVGDRENTEAFFGQGTRLTVV.

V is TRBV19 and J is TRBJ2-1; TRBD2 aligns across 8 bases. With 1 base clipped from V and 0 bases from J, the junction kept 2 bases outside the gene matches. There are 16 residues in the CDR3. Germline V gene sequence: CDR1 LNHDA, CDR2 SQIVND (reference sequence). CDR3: CASSIGAGVSYNEQFF. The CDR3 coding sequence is TGTGCCAGTAGTATAGGAGCGGGAGTCTCCTACAATGAGCAGTTCTTC.

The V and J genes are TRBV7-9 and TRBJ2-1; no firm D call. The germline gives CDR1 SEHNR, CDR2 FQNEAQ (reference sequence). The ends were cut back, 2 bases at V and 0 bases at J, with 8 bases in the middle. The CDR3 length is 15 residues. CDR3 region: CASSLKGSSYNEQFF. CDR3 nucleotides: TGTGCCAGCAGCTTAAAGGGAAGCTCCTACAATGAGCAGTTCTTC. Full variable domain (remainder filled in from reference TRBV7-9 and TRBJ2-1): DTGVSQNPRHKITKRGQNVTFRCDPISEHNRLYWYRQTLGQGPEFLTYFQNEAQLEKSRLLSDRFSAERPKGSFSTLEIQRTEQGDSAMYLCASSLKGSSYNEQFFGPGTRLTVL.

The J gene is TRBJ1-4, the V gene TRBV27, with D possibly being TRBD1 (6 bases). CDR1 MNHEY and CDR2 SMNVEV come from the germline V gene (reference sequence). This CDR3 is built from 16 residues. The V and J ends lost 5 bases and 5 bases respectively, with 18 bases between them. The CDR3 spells CASSPSYRVRNEKLFF. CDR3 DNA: TGTGCCAGCAGTCCGTCATACAGGGTGAGGAATGAAAAACTGTTTTTT.

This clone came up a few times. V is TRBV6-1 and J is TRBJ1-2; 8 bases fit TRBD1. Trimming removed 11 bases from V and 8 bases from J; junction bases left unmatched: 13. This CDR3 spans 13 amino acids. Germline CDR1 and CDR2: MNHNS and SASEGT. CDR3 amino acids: CACRGWTGNGYTF. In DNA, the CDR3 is TGTGCCTGCCGAGGCTGGACAGGGAACGGCTACACCTTC.

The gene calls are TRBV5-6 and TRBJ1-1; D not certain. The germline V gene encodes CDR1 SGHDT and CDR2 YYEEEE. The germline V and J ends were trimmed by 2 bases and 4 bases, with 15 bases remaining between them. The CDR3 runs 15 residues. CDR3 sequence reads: CASSFTPGLFTEAFF. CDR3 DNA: TGTGCCAGCAGCTTTACCCCGGGCTTGTTCACTGAAGCTTTCTTT.

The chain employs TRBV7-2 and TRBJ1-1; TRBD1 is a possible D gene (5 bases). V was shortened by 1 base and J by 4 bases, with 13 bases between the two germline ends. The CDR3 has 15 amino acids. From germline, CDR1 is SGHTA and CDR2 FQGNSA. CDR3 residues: CASSLVAGIGTEAFF. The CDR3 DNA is TGTGCCAGCAGCTTAGTAGCAGGGATAGGCACTGAAGCTTTCTTT.

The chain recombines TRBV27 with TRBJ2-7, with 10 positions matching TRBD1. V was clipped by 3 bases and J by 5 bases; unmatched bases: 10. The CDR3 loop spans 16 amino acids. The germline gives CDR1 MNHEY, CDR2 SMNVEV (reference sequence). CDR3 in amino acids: CASSLTGGLISHEQYF. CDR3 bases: TGTGCCAGCAGTTTGACAGGGGGCTTGATCAGCCACGAGCAGTACTTC.

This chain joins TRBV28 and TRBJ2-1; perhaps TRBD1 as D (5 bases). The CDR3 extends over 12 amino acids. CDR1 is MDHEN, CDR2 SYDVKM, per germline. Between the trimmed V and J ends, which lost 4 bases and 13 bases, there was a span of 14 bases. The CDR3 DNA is TGTGCCAGCAGTTCCGGACATTCGACACAGTTCTTC. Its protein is CASSSGHSTQFF.

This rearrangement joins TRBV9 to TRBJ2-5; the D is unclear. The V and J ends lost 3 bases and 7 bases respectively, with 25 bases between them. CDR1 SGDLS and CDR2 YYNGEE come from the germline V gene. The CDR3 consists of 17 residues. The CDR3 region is CASSARTTAWVPGTQYF. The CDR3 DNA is TGTGCCAGCAGCGCGAGGACCACAGCTTGGGTACCGGGGACCCAGTACTTC.

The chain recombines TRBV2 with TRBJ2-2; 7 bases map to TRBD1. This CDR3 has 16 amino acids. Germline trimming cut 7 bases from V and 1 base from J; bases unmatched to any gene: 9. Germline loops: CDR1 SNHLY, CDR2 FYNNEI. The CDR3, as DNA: TGTGCCAGCACACTTACAGGGGTGCGGAACACCGGGGAGCTGTTTTTT. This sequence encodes CASTLTGVRNTGELFF.

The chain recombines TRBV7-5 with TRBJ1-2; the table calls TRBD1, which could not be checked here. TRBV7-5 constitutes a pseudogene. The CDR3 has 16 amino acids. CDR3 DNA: TGTGCCAGCAGCTTACGTGCAGGGAAGGGAAACTATGGCTACACCTTC. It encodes CASSLRAGKGNYGYTF.

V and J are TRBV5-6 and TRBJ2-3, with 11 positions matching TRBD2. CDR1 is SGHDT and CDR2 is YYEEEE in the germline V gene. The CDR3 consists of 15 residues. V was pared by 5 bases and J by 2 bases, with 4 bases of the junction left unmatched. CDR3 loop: CASSGTSGLTDTQYF. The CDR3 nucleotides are TGTGCCAGCAGTGGGACTAGCGGACTCACAGATACGCAGTATTTT.

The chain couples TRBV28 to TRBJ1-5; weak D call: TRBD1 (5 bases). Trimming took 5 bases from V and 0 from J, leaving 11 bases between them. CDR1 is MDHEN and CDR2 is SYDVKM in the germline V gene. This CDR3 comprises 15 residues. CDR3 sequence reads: CASSLWGSSNQPQHF. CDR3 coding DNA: TGTGCCAGCAGTCTTTGGGGGTCTAGCAATCAGCCCCAGCATTTT.

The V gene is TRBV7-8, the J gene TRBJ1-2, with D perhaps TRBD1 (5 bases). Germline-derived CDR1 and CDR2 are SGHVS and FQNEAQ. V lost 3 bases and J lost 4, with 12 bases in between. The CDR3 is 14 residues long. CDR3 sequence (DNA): TGTGCCAGCAGCTTCTATCGACAGAGCTATGGCTACACCTTC. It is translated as CASSFYRQSYGYTF.

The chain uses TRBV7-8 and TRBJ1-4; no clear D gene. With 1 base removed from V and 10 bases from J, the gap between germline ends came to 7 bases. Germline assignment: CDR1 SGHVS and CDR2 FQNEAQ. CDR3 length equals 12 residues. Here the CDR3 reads CASSLGEGKLFF. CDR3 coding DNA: TGTGCCAGCAGCTTAGGGGAGGGAAAACTGTTTTTT.

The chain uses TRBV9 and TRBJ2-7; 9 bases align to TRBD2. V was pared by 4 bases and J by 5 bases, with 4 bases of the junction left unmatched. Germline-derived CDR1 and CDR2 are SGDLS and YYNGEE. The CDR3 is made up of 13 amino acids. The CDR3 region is CASSLTSGNEQYF. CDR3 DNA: TGTGCCAGCAGCCTGACTAGCGGCAACGAGCAGTACTTC.

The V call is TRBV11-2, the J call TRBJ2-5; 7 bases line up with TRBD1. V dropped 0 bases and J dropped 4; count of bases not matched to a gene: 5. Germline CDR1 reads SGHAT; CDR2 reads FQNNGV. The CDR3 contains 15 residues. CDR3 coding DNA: TGTGCCAGCAGCTTAGACCGGGACAGCGGAGAGACCCAGTACTTC. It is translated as CASSLDRDSGETQYF.

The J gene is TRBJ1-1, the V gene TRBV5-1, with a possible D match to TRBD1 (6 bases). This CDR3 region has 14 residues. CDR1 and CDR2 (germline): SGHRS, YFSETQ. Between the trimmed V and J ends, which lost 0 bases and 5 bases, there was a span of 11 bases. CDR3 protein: CASSLEQGYTEAFF. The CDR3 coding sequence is TGCGCCAGCAGCTTGGAGCAGGGGTATACTGAAGCTTTCTTT.